This T cell receptor (beta chain) was found in a study of TIL therapy for anti-PD-1-resistant metastatic lung cancer (dated by TCRdb to 2020 to 2023). At the level of the whole study: Tumors were harvested prior to any PD-1/PD-L1 blockade, after which nivolumab was administered to patients, and lymphodepletion, expanded TIL infusion and IL-2 were given to patients who progressed. Enrolled patients had a median age of 54 years (range 38-75) and a median tumor PD-L1 proportion score of less than 7%. The cohort was composed predominantly of lung adenocarcinoma, with a handful of EGFR-mutant and two ALK-rearranged tumors included, and half of patients were identified as current or former smokers. Across the cohort, whole-exome sequencing showed a median non-synonymous tumor mutation burden of roughly 1.5 mutations per megabase. T cell receptor beta sequencing of tumor and peripheral blood was used to follow clonotypes across the tumor, the expanded TIL product and serial blood samples.

The study at large found these results: The study protocol defined all tumor marker inferences as exploratory. Clonotypes from the infused TIL partially replaced the baseline peripheral repertoire and then declined over months, and persistence showed no apparent association with response. The cohort was highly selected, with more treatment-naive, never-smoker and oncogene-addicted patients than typical, limiting generalizability.

Using bias-controlled multiplex PCR with the immunoSEQ v3 hsTCRB kit, the TCR beta CDR3 regions were amplified from genomic DNA. TCR libraries were sequenced on an Illumina NextSeq 500 to 1.5 million to 2 million read pairs for survey level or roughly 5-6.5 million for deep level. The authors' pipeline ran thus. V, D and J genes were assigned, non-productive sequences were removed, and clonality was reported by immunoSEQ Analyzer software. Repertoires were compared using productive Simpson clonality and Morisita overlap index of productive TRB rearrangements between infused TIL and blood. The absolute count of a clonotype in blood was estimated by multiplying the lymphocyte count by the CD3+ fraction and by the productive frequency of the clone. What TCRdb holds here is the immuneACCESS table cut down to in-frame rearrangements. Part of the clones is not present; checked against another copy, under half of the missing clones reflect an unresolved V gene, and the others are unexplained. V and J calls and clone size are copied from that table; D and trimming were computed from the DNA. The sample table lists roughly 57,000 clones, 70% to 90% of them with a count of one. Of the sample, 2.9% falls within the top ten clones.

Reading the label with the study, this specimen's time point is: pre-treatment sample, taken before nivolumab and TIL therapy. Between October 2017 and 2020, a dual-center phase I trial enrolled adults who had stage 4 NSCLC. The samples were obtained from a phase I trial that was single-arm and open-label and tested tumor-infiltrating lymphocyte therapy combined with nivolumab in advanced non-small cell lung cancer. Blood mononuclear cells from EDTA tubes were separated on a Ficoll gradient and snap-frozen as pellets, and DNA was extracted from the cells using a Qiagen mini-prep kit. As to this clone: Its specific antigen is unknown. No much larger clonotype is one base removed from it; base qualities were not supplied.

Trimming leaves V shorter by 4 bases and J shorter by 4 bases, with the junction holding 5 bases beyond the gene matches. From a lookup of the germline V gene, CDR1 and CDR2 are SGHVS and FQNEAQ. From its cysteine to its phenylalanine, the CDR3 spans 14 amino acids. Only CDR3 DNA is held: 42 bases, read in frame from base 1. The chain employs TRBV7-8 and TRBJ1-2, with TRBD1 matching 8 junction bases. This sequence was found in a person aged 30 to 80 with non-small cell lung cancer. Sample: blood, taken at baseline. The DNA sequence follows: TGTGCCAGCAGCTCGGAGACAGGGGCCTATGGCTACACCTTC. It codes for CASSSETGAYGYTF.